These 32 T cell receptor beta chains originate from one sample sequenced in a study of CD8 T cells in Susac syndrome. RNA totalling roughly 0.5 to 1 ug underwent reverse transcription with random hexamers. Via MiXCR, TCRdb re-called the immunoSEQ multiplex PCR reads, giving one row per CDR3 protein. The sample includes about 150,000 distinct CDR3 sequences, approximately 95% seen only once; the top ten take more than 0.15%. The sample comprised CD8+ T cells from PBMCs. These receptor sequences come from a human donor with Susac syndrome.

This clonotype has just one count. The J gene is TRBJ1-1, the V gene TRBV2; D not resolved. V was pared by 10 bases and J by 0 bases, with 15 bases between. Germline CDR1 is SNHLY and CDR2 is FYNNEI. The CDR3 contains 14 residues. The CDR3 loop reads CATTTQDLNTEAFF. CDR3 nucleotide sequence: TGTGCCACCACAACCCAGGATTTGAACACTGAAGCTTTCTTT. The full variable domain, completed using reference TRBV2 and TRBJ1-1, is EPEVTQTPSHQVTQMGQEVILRCVPISNHLYFYWYRQILGQKVEFLVSFYNNEISEKSEIFDDQFSVERPDGSNFTLKIRSTKLEDSAMYFCATTTQDLNTEAFFGQGTRLTVV.

This chain connects TRBV5-6 to TRBJ1-2; the D is unclear. Per the germline V gene, CDR1 is SGHDT and CDR2 is YYEEEE. V was trimmed by 0 bases and J by 2 bases, leaving 8 bases between them. The CDR3 extends over 14 amino acids. In DNA form, the CDR3 reads TGTGCCAGCAGCTTGGAGGGAATAAACTATGGCTACACCTTC. Protein: CASSLEGINYGYTF.

This chain links TRBV6-4 with TRBJ1-1; D is undetermined. V shed 5 bases and J shed 5 bases, with 21 bases lying between them. In germline, CDR1 is MRHNA, CDR2 SNTAGT. This CDR3 region has 16 residues. DNA for the CDR3: TGTGCCAGCAGTTTTATGCCCACTTGGGGAAAGACTGAAGCTTTCTTT. Translated, it gives CASSFMPTWGKTEAFF.

The V gene is TRBV5-6, the J gene TRBJ1-1; 7 nucleotides line up with TRBD1. Germline V CDR1 and CDR2: SGHDT, YYEEEE. Losses at the gene ends were 4 bases for V and 2 bases for J; bases not matched to a gene: 8. The CDR3 contains 15 residues. The CDR3 sequence: CASSNAGTANTEAFF. The CDR3 nucleotides are TGTGCCAGCAGCAACGCCGGGACAGCAAACACTGAAGCTTTCTTT.

V is TRBV7-6 and J is TRBJ1-1; 7 positions match TRBD1. Looked up from germline, CDR1 is SGHVS and CDR2 is FNYEAQ. V was pared by 1 base and J by 4 bases, with 6 bases of the junction left unmatched. The CDR3 extends over 15 amino acids. The CDR3 reads CASSLGRGQVTEAFF. DNA for the CDR3: TGTGCCAGCAGCTTAGGTAGGGGGCAGGTCACTGAAGCTTTCTTT.

The V call is TRBV7-3, the J call TRBJ2-1; 8 nucleotides align to TRBD2. Per germline, CDR1 SGHTA and CDR2 FQGTGA. V lost 5 bases, J lost 4 bases, and 10 bases stayed unmatched. The CDR3 has 16 amino acids. CDR3 loop: CASSDQGSGIYNEQFF. The CDR3 DNA is TGTGCCAGCAGCGATCAGGGTAGCGGGATTTACAATGAGCAGTTCTTC.

The rearrangement uses TRBV14 and TRBJ2-2; D remains ambiguous. CDR3 size: 15 residues. V lost 3 bases, J lost 7 bases, and 15 bases lay in between. Germline V gene lookup returns CDR1 SGHDN and CDR2 FVKESK. The CDR3 DNA reads as TGTGCCAGCAGCCACCCCACCGGAGTTGACGGGGAGCTGTTTTTT. Protein sequence: CASSHPTGVDGELFF.

The V and J genes are TRBV2 and TRBJ1-2; 8 bases are a match to TRBD1. CDR3 length: 12 amino acids. The J segment lost 5 bases and the V segment lost 10 bases, leaving 6 bases of the junction unmatched. Germline V CDR1 and CDR2: SNHLY, FYNNEI. For the CDR3, the DNA is TGTGCCACTGAAGACAGGGGATATGGCTACACCTTC. It encodes CATEDRGYGYTF.

The J gene is TRBJ2-3, the V gene TRBV27, with TRBD2 identical over 12 bases. After removal of 7 bases from V and 1 base from J, the junction contained 3 bases not matched to a gene. The CDR3 loop spans 15 amino acids. Germline V CDR1 and CDR2: MNHEY, SMNVEV (reference sequence). The CDR3 loop is CASTRLAGGTDTQYF. The CDR3 DNA sequence: TGTGCCAGCACTCGACTAGCGGGAGGCACAGATACGCAGTATTTT.

The chain employs TRBV27 and TRBJ2-1, with D uncertain. This CDR3 is 14 amino acids long. CDR1 is MNHEY and CDR2 is SMNVEV in the germline V gene (reference sequence). V lost 7 bases to trimming and J lost 11 bases, with 21 bases between them. The CDR3 loop is CASIGGQVLGKQFF. The CDR3 region has the DNA TGTGCCAGCATTGGTGGGCAGGTCCTGGGAAAGCAGTTCTTC.

The V and J genes are TRBV14 and TRBJ2-2; no clear D. Trimming took off 1 base at V and 5 bases at J, with 2 bases between the two ends. The CDR3 extends over 12 amino acids. Germline loops: CDR1 SGHDN, CDR2 FVKESK. CDR3 DNA: TGTGCCAGCAGCCAAGTAACCGGGGAGCTGTTTTTT. The encoded protein is CASSQVTGELFF. The full variable domain, in which reference TRBV14 and TRBJ2-2 provide the parts outside the CDR3, is EAGVTQFPSHSVIEKGQTVTLRCDPISGHDNLYWYRRVMGKEIKFLLHFVKESKQDESGMPNNRFLAERTGGTYSTLKVQPAELEDSGVYFCASSQVTGELFFGEGSRLTVL.

This clonotype was counted once. CDR3 DNA sequence: TGTGCCAGCAGCGGGACCGGGACAGGGAGAAGTGAAAAACTGTTTTTT. Protein: CASSGTGTGRSEKLFF. This chain uses TRBV9 with TRBJ1-4; 9 nucleotides agree with TRBD1. Germline assignment: CDR1 SGDLS and CDR2 YYNGEE. After removal of 3 bases from V and 7 bases from J, the junction contained 10 bases not matched to a gene. The CDR3 has 16 amino acids.

The V gene is TRBV5-4, the J gene TRBJ2-4; D unresolved. Germline V gene data show CDR1 as SGHNT and CDR2 as YYREEE (reference sequence). V was pared by 4 bases and J by 0 bases, with 14 bases between. The CDR3 is 16 amino acids. DNA of the CDR3: TGTGCCAGCAGCGACCCCCTTAATCTAGCCAAAAACATTCAGTACTTC. Residues: CASSDPLNLAKNIQYF.

V is TRBV27 and J is TRBJ1-5; the D is unclear. Deletions cut 4 bases from V and 0 bases from J, with 10 bases between. Germline CDR1 is MNHEY and CDR2 is SMNVEV (reference sequence). This CDR3 is built from 15 residues. The CDR3 nucleotides read TGTGCCAGCAGTTCCGGGCGAGATAGCAATCAGCCCCAGCATTTT. Translation gives CASSSGRDSNQPQHF.

A few counts support this clonotype. The chain links TRBV12-3 or TRBV12-4 to TRBJ1-1; D gene ambiguous. V gave up 3 bases and J gave up 4 bases, with 6 bases separating them. The CDR3 is 12 residues long. The DNA for the CDR3 is TGTGCCAGCAGTTTGGCAGCCACTGAAGCTTTCTTT. It codes for CASSLAATEAFF.

This clonotype was seen more than once but under ten times. J is TRBJ1-2 and V is TRBV29-1; D unclear. The V and J ends lost 5 bases and 4 bases respectively, with 20 bases between them. The germline CDR1 and CDR2 sequences are SQVTM and ANQGSEA. The CDR3 spans 15 residues. CDR3 DNA sequence: TGCAGCGTTCCAACACTTCAGGTGCCCCTCTATGGCTACACCTTC. Encoded protein: CSVPTLQVPLYGYTF.

The chain couples TRBV13 to TRBJ1-2; D uncertain. Germline V lookup: CDR1 PRHDT, CDR2 FYEKMQ (reference sequence). CDR3 length: 13 amino acids. V lost 7 bases to trimming and J lost 2 bases, with 11 bases between them. CDR3 in amino acids: CASNIGRNYGYTF. The DNA for the CDR3 is TGTGCCAGCAACATTGGCAGGAACTATGGCTACACCTTC. Complete variable domain (other parts from reference TRBV13 and TRBJ1-2): AAGVIQSPRHLIKEKRETATLKCYPIPRHDTVYWYQQGPGQDPQFLISFYEKMQSDKGSIPDRFSAQQFSDYHSELNMSSLELGDSALYFCASNIGRNYGYTFGSGTRLTVV.

The rearrangement joins TRBV28 to TRBJ2-5; 7 positions match TRBD2. The CDR3 consists of 14 residues. The V and J ends lost 3 bases and 11 bases, in that order; junction bases with no gene match: 12. Germline V gene sequence: CDR1 MDHEN, CDR2 SYDVKM. CDR3 DNA sequence: TGTGCCAGCAGTTTTCGGCAGGGTGCGGGGGAGCAGTACTTC. It translates to CASSFRQGAGEQYF.

This chain connects TRBV3-1 to TRBJ1-1; maybe TRBD1 (5 bases). The CDR3 sequence is 15 residues long. V lost 1 base and J 6 bases, leaving 15 bases between the germline ends. CDR1 is LGHDT and CDR2 is YNNKEL in the germline V gene (reference sequence). This CDR3 is CASSQAQEGQAEAFF. The CDR3 nucleotides are TGTGCCAGCAGCCAAGCCCAGGAGGGGCAAGCTGAAGCTTTCTTT.

The V and J genes are TRBV28 and TRBJ1-5, with D possibly being TRBD1 (5 bases). The germline V and J ends were trimmed by 8 bases and 0 bases, with 14 bases remaining between them. CDR1 is MDHEN and CDR2 is SYDVKM in the germline V gene. The CDR3 length is 15 residues. CDR3 loop: CASVEGQFSNQPQHF. The CDR3 DNA reads as TGTGCCAGCGTAGAGGGGCAGTTTAGCAATCAGCCCCAGCATTTT. Supplemented by reference TRBV28 and TRBJ1-5, the full variable domain reads DVKVTQSSRYLVKRTGEKVFLECVQDMDHENMFWYRQDPGLGLRLIYFSYDVKMKEKGDIPEGYSVSREKKERFSLILESASTNQTSMYLCASVEGQFSNQPQHFGDGTRLSIL.

This sequence joins TRBV4-1 and TRBJ2-7; D remains unclear. Germline V gene sequence: CDR1 MGHRA, CDR2 YSYEKL. V was trimmed by 4 bases and J by 6 bases, leaving 13 bases between them. The CDR3 length is 13 residues. CDR3 region: CASSPAPGSEQYF. The CDR3 DNA follows: TGCGCCAGCAGCCCGGCACCCGGCTCCGAGCAGTACTTC.

V and J are TRBV9 and TRBJ2-5, with 10 bases aligning to TRBD1. V shed 2 bases and J 9 bases; nucleotides not matched to a gene: 1. This CDR3 spans 12 amino acids. Germline V gene data show CDR1 as SGDLS and CDR2 as YYNGEE. CDR3 in amino acids: CASSVGQGSQYF. CDR3 coding DNA: TGTGCCAGCAGCGTGGGACAGGGGTCCCAGTACTTC.

The chain recombines TRBV7-6 with TRBJ2-3; the D gene is possibly TRBD2 (6 bases). CDR3 length: 15 residues. V was shortened by 5 bases and J by 3 bases, with 15 bases between the two germline ends. The V gene's germline CDR1 is SGHVS and CDR2 FNYEAQ. The DNA for the CDR3 is TGTGCCAGCAGCCCCTATACGGGGGAGACAGATACGCAGTATTTT. This sequence encodes CASSPYTGETDTQYF.

The chain carries TRBV11-2 and TRBJ1-2; TRBD1 agrees at 8 bases. The CDR3 totals 15 residues. V gave up 5 bases and J gave up 3 bases; unmatched junction bases: 8. Germline V gene lookup returns CDR1 SGHAT and CDR2 FQNNGV. The CDR3 loop is CASSTWTGRDYGYTF. DNA of the CDR3: TGTGCCAGCAGCACGTGGACAGGGAGGGACTATGGCTACACCTTC.

V gene TRBV20-1 combines with J gene TRBJ2-3, with D tentatively TRBD1 (5 bases). The V gene lost 3 bases and the J gene lost 2 bases, with 9 bases spanning the gap. Germline loops: CDR1 DFQATT, CDR2 SNEGSKA (reference sequence). The CDR3 spans 13 residues. DNA of the CDR3: TGCAGTGCTAGCGACAGACTCACAGATACGCAGTATTTT. The encoded protein is CSASDRLTDTQYF.

The chain employs TRBV28 and TRBJ1-5; 12 nucleotides align to TRBD1. V lost 5 bases, J lost 3 bases, and 2 bases stayed unmatched. Per the germline V gene, CDR1 is MDHEN and CDR2 is SYDVKM. This CDR3 has 15 residues. CDR3 sequence: CASSGTGGFNQPQHF. In nucleotides, the CDR3 is TGTGCCAGCAGTGGGACAGGGGGCTTCAATCAGCCCCAGCATTTT.

The V and J genes are TRBV27 and TRBJ1-5; 7 bases are shared with TRBD1. The germline gives CDR1 MNHEY, CDR2 SMNVEV (reference sequence). The V segment lost 6 bases and the J segment 4 bases; nucleotides outside the gene matches: 6. The CDR3 runs 14 residues. CDR3: CASRSGQPNQPQHF. CDR3 DNA sequence: TGTGCCAGCAGGTCGGGACAGCCTAATCAGCCCCAGCATTTT.

This chain joins TRBV12-5 and TRBJ2-6; a weak D match, TRBD2 (6 bases). Germline assignment: CDR1 LGHNT and CDR2 FRNRAP. Trimming pared 2 bases from V and 4 bases from J, leaving 9 bases between. The length of the CDR3 is 15 residues. The CDR3 is CASGLWGLGANVLTF. The DNA for the CDR3 is TGTGCTAGTGGTTTGTGGGGACTCGGGGCCAACGTCCTGACTTTC.

The rearrangement joins TRBV11-3 to TRBJ2-2; D gene uncertain. Trimming took off 5 bases at V and 9 bases at J, with 10 bases between the two ends. The CDR3 runs 12 residues. CDR1 and CDR2 from the germline V gene are SGHNT and YENEEA. DNA of the CDR3: TGTGCCAGCAGCCCCGGGCTGTGGGAGCTGTTTTTT. Encoded protein: CASSPGLWELFF.

The chain couples TRBV6-6 to TRBJ2-7, with 11 bases identical to TRBD2. In germline, CDR1 is MNHNY, CDR2 SVGAGI (reference sequence). This CDR3 region has 16 residues. V lost 4 bases, J lost 0 bases, and 5 bases stayed unmatched. The CDR3 DNA is TGTGCCAGCAGTTCGTGGACTAGCGGGTTCTCCTACGAGCAGTACTTC. It codes for CASSSWTSGFSYEQYF.

CDR3 sequence: CATQSWTDSNYGYTF. CDR3 bases: TGTGCCACCCAATCGTGGACAGACTCAAACTATGGCTACACCTTC. This chain connects TRBV2 to TRBJ1-2, with D perhaps matching TRBD1 (6 bases). The length of the CDR3 is 15 residues. Germline values: CDR1 SNHLY, CDR2 FYNNEI. Deletions cut 10 bases from V and 2 bases from J, with 20 bases between.

This clonotype was seen once. The CDR3 bases are TGTGCCAGCAGCGTAGCTAATCGACCCGACAATGAGCAGTTCTTC. Residues: CASSVANRPDNEQFF. V is TRBV9 and J is TRBJ2-1; unclear D gene. This CDR3 region has 15 residues. V shed 0 bases and J shed 5 bases, with 12 bases lying between them. The germline CDR1 and CDR2 sequences are SGDLS and YYNGEE.